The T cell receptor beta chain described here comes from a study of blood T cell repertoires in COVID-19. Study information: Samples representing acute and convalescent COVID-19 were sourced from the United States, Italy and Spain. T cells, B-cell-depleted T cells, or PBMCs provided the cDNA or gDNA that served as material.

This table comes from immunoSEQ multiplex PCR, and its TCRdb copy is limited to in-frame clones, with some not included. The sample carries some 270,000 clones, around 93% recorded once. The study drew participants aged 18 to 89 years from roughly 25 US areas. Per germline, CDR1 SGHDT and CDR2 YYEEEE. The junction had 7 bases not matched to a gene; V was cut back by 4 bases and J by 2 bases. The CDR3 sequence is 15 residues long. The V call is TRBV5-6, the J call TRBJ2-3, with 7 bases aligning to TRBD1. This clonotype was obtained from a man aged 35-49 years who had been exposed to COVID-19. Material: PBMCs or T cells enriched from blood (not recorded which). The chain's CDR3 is CASSQWTGDTDTQYF. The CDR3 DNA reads TGTGCCAGCAGCCAATGGACAGGAGACACAGATACGCAGTATTTT.